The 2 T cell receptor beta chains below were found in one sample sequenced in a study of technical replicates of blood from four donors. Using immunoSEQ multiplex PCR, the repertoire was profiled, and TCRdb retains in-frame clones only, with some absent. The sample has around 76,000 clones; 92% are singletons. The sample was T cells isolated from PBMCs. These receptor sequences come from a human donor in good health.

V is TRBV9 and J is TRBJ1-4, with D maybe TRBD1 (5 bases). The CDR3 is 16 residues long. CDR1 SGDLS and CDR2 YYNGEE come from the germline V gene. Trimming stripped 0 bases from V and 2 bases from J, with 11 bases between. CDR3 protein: CASSVVGLGTNEKLFF. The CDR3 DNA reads TGTGCCAGCAGCGTAGTGGGGCTTGGGACTAATGAAAAACTGTTTTTT.

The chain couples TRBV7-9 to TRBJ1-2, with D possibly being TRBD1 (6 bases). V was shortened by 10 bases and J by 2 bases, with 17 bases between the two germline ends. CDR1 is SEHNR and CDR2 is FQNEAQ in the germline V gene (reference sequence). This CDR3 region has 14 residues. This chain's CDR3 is CAIRAGGTNYGYTF. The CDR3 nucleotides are TGTGCCATTCGCGCGGGGGGCACGAACTATGGCTACACCTTC.